This T cell receptor beta chain was recorded in a study of blood T cells in healthy people across ages. Study-level points and caveats: There was a strong correlation between TCR beta diversity and naive T cell percentage.

As concerns this clonotype: Its cognate antigen is unknown.

CDR1 and CDR2 from the germline V gene are LGHNA and YSLEER. With 1 base removed from V and 6 bases from J, the gap between germline ends came to 9 bases. The CDR3 totals 13 residues. Sample-barcoded 5' priming and a J-beta primer mix drove a second PCR of about 7 to 12 cycles. Each cDNA molecule was tagged by a template-switch adaptor that had 12 random nucleotides. The study obtained at least 2.5 million CDR3-containing paired-end reads from every sample. TCRdb redid the calling of the 5' RACE reads with MiXCR, one entry per CDR3 protein. The data show 1.5 million to 2 million distinct CDR3 sequences, 49% seen once.

The V gene is TRBV4-3, the J gene TRBJ1-1; no firm D call. The material sequenced was blood. This TCR was recovered from a woman between 40 and 50 years old in good health. The CDR3 spells CASSQGRPAEAFF. CDR3 coding DNA: TGCGCCAGCAGCCAAGGCCGGCCAGCTGAAGCTTTCTTT.